The rows below give T cell receptor beta chains drawn from one sample of a study of shared clonotypes between healthy human individuals. Profiled with immunoSEQ multiplex PCR; TCRdb holds only in-frame clones, not every one. The sample records about 2 million clones, about 95% being singletons. Sequenced material: naive CD8+ T cells sorted from blood. All receptors come from a man in his late teens or twenties in good health. Both conserved end residues are part of each CDR3. Fields, in order: J gene, V gene, CDR3 protein.

j_call: TRBJ2-5; v_call: TRBV13; cdr3_aa: CASSPSDRGQETQYF
j_call: TRBJ2-2; v_call: TRBV6-5; cdr3_aa: CASSLDRGLTGELFF
j_call: TRBJ2-7; v_call: TRBV5-1; cdr3_aa: CASSPTVSYEQYF
j_call: TRBJ2-5; v_call: TRBV30; cdr3_aa: CAWTPGNQETQYF
j_call: TRBJ2-3; v_call: TRBV10-1; cdr3_aa: CASSESSASADTQYF
j_call: TRBJ2-7; v_call: TRBV7-9; cdr3_aa: CASSPQGFAQYF
j_call: TRBJ2-1; v_call: TRBV7-2; cdr3_aa: CASSLEAVYNEQFF
j_call: TRBJ2-7; v_call: TRBV5-6; cdr3_aa: CASSLAMGQAYEQYF
j_call: TRBJ2-7; v_call: TRBV12-5; cdr3_aa: CASGSTYVGPSGSDEQYF
j_call: TRBJ2-1; v_call: TRBV19; cdr3_aa: CASSAMDSLPYNEQFF
j_call: TRBJ1-1; v_call: TRBV7-9; cdr3_aa: CASSLYGTEAFF
j_call: TRBJ2-7; v_call: TRBV19; cdr3_aa: CASSSSGVSSYEQYF
j_call: TRBJ2-7; v_call: TRBV7-2; cdr3_aa: CASSLGFRASGNHEQYF
j_call: TRBJ2-7; v_call: TRBV5-5; cdr3_aa: CASSPTPYGTGGNEQYF
j_call: TRBJ2-2; v_call: TRBV6-5; cdr3_aa: CASSSSDWGTGELFF
j_call: TRBJ2-7; v_call: TRBV19; cdr3_aa: CASSMRGSYEQYF
j_call: TRBJ2-1; v_call: TRBV13; cdr3_aa: CASSNRVYNEQFF
j_call: TRBJ2-3; v_call: TRBV6-1; cdr3_aa: CASSDISGGTDTQYF
j_call: TRBJ1-5; v_call: TRBV7-9; cdr3_aa: CASSSGTGSNQPQHF
j_call: TRBJ1-6; v_call: TRBV13; cdr3_aa: CASSSAEAAVDSPLHF
j_call: TRBJ2-1; v_call: TRBV9; cdr3_aa: CASSVDYAWGGNNEQFF
j_call: TRBJ1-4; v_call: TRBV30; cdr3_aa: CAWSLMGNEKLFF
j_call: TRBJ1-5; v_call: TRBV19; cdr3_aa: CASSRTGESNQPQHF
j_call: TRBJ1-3; v_call: TRBV6-4; cdr3_aa: CASSDRDRGERNTIYF
j_call: TRBJ2-7; v_call: TRBV11-2; cdr3_aa: CASSWRLDSYEQYF
j_call: TRBJ2-2; v_call: TRBV15; cdr3_aa: CATSRDHRGPSAGELFF
j_call: TRBJ2-7; v_call: TRBV4-1; cdr3_aa: CASSQDSAGALSYEQYF